The T cell receptor beta chain under discussion was sequenced for a study of human T cells and chemical hapten exposure. At least ten counts were recorded for this clonotype. Using its own MiXCR run on the RACE reads, TCRdb lists one record per CDR3 protein. In the table there are around 99,000 distinct CDR3 sequences, 9% to 9.5% of which are singletons. Time point of the sample: patch test 2, 6 weeks after DPC sensitization. Treatment of the sample: therapeutic diphenylcyclopropenone sensitization with weekly scalp DPC. This clonotype was obtained from a woman between 40 and 50 years old with alopecia areata. Some clones in this sample may be carry-over from other donors' samples. The source was whole blood, collected in connection with sensitization to the hapten diphenylcyclopropenone (DPC).

The CDR3 nucleotides read TGCGCCAGCAGTGGGGCCCTGGACTCCGAGCAGTACTTC. Encoded protein: CASSGALDSEQYF. This rearrangement joins TRBV10-1 to TRBJ2-7; a possible D gene is TRBD2 (5 bases). The CDR3 contains 13 residues. Germline V gene data show CDR1 as WNHNN and CDR2 as SYGVQD (reference sequence). The ends were cut back, 4 bases at V and 6 bases at J, with 13 bases in the middle.